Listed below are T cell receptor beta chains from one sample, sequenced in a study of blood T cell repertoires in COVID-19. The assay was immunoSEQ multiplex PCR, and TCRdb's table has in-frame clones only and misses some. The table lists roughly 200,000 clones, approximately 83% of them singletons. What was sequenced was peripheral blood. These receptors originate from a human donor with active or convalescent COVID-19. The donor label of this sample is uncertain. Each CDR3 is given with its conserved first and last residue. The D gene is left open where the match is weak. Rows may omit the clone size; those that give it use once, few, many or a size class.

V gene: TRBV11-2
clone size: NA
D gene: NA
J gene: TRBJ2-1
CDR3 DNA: TGTGCCAGCAGCTTGCTACGGGGGGCTAACAATGAGCAGTTCTTC
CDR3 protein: CASSLLRGANNEQFF

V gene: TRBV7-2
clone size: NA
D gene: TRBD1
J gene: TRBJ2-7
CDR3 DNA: TGTGCCAGCAGCGAGGGGGCAGCGCAGTACTTC
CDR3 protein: CASSEGAAQYF

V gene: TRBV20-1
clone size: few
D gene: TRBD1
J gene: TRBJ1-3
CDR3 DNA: TGCAGTGCTCGTGACAGGGGCGCTGGAGGTGGAAACACCATATATTTT
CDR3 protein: CSARDRGAGGGNTIYF

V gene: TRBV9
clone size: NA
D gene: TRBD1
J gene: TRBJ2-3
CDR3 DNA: TGTGCCAGCAGCGGGGAACAGGGGGCTAGTACAGATACGCAGTATTTT
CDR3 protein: CASSGEQGASTDTQYF

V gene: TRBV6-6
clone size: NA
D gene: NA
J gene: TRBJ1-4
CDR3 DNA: TGTGCCAGCAGTTTCCCAGGCGGGGATGAAAAACTGTTTTTT
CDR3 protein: CASSFPGGDEKLFF

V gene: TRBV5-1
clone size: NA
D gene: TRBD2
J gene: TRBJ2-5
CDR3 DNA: TGCGCCAGCAGACCGAGCGGGGGACCCCAAGAGACCCAGTACTTC
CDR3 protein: CASRPSGGPQETQYF

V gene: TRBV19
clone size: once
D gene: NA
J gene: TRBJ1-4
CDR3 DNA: TGTGCCACAACTAGGACAACTAATGAAAAACTGTTTTTT
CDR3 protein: CATTRTTNEKLFF

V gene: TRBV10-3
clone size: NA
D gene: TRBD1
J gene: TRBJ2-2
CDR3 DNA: TGTGCCTCACTTTCCGGGACAGGGGCGATCGGGGAGCTGTTTTTT
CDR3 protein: CASLSGTGAIGELFF

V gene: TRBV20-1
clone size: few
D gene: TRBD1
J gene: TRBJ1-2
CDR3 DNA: TGCAGTGCTAGTTCGGGACAGGGGTACACCTTC
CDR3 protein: CSASSGQGYTF

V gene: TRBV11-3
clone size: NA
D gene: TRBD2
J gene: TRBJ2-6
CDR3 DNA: TGTGCCAGCAGCCCGGGGGGGAGGTCTTCTGGGGCCAACGTCCTGACTTTC
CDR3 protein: CASSPGGRSSGANVLTF

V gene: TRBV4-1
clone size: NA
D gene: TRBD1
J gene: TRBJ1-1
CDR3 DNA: TGCGCCAGCAGCCAATCCGAACGGGACAGGGTAAGGGGGAACACTGAAGCTTTCTTT
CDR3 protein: CASSQSERDRVRGNTEAFF

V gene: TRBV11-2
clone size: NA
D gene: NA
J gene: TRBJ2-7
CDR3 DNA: TGTGCCAGCAGCTTTTTGTTAGGGGTCTCCTACGAGCAGTACTTC
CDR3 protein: CASSFLLGVSYEQYF

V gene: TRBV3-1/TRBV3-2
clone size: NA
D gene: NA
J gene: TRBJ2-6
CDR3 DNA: TGTGCCAGCACCCTAACTGCAGCGGGCTACCCATCTGGGGCCAACGTCCTGACTTTC
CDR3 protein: CASTLTAAGYPSGANVLTF

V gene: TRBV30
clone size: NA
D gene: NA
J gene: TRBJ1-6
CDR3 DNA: TGTGCCTTCCTCGCCCCACAAAATTCACCCCTCCACTTT
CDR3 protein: CAFLAPQNSPLHF